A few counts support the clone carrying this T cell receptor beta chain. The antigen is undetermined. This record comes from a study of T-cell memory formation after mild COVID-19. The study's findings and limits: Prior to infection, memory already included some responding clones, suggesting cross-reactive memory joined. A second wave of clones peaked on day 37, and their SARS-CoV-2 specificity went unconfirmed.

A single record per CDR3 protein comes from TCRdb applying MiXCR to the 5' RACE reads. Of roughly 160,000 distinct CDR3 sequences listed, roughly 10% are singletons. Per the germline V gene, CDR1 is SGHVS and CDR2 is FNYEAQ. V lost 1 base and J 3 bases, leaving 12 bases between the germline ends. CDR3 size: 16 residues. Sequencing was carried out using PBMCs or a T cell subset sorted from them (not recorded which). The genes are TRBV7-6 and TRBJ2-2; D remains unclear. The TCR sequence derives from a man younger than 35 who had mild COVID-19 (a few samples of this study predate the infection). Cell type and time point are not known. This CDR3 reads CASSLGFRRYTGELFF. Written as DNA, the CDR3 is TGTGCCAGCAGCTTAGGGTTCAGGAGATACACCGGGGAGCTGTTTTTT.